The 2 T cell receptor beta chains presented below share a single source sample, sequenced in a study of shared clonotypes between healthy human individuals. As defined, naive CD8 cells were CD45RO-negative and positively selected for CCR7, with terminally differentiated effector memory CD45RA+ cells excluded. Here immunoSEQ multiplex PCR was the method, and the copy in TCRdb shows in-frame clones only, minus some. The repertoire consists of 700,000 to 950,000 clones, with around 96% occurring once and the leading ten covering roughly 0.23%. What was sequenced was naive CD8+ T cells sorted from blood. Source of these receptors: a man aged 25-40 years in good health.

The rearrangement uses TRBV7-6 and TRBJ2-7, with D tentatively TRBD1 or TRBD2 (5 bases each). Germline V lookup: CDR1 SGHVS, CDR2 FNYEAQ. The CDR3 runs to 15 residues. V shed 5 bases and J shed 0 bases, with 14 bases lying between them. The CDR3 DNA reads TGTGCCAGCAGCGTAGGGGACCTCGCCTCCTACGAGCAGTACTTC. Protein sequence: CASSVGDLASYEQYF.

The chain recombines TRBV7-9 with TRBJ2-1, with D unclear. Per the germline V gene, CDR1 is SEHNR and CDR2 is FQNEAQ (reference sequence). V lost 3 bases and J 1 base, leaving 10 bases between the germline ends. This CDR3 is built from 15 residues. The DNA for the CDR3 is TGTGCCAGCAGCTTTGCGGCTTCTTCCTACAATGAGCAGTTCTTC. Its protein product is CASSFAASSYNEQFF.